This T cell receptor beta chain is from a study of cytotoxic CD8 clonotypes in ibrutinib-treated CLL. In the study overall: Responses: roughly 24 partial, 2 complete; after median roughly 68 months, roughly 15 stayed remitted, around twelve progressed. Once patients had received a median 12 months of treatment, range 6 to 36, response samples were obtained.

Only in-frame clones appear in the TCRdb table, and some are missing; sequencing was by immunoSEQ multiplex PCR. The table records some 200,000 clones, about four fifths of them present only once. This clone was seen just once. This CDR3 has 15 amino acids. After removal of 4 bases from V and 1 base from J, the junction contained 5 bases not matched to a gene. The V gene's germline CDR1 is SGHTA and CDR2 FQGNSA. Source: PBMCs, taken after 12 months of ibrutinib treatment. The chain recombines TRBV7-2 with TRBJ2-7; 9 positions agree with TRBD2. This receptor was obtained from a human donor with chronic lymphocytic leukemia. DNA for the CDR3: TGTGCCAGCAGCTCCGTAGCGGGGGTTTCCTACGAGCAGTACTTC. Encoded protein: CASSSVAGVSYEQYF.